The entry below gives a single T cell receptor (beta chain) sequence along with its context. This specimen belongs to a study of OX40 agonist ivuxolimab in advanced cancers. Profiling relied on immunoSEQ multiplex PCR, and the TCRdb table lists in-frame clones only, not all of them. This sample has roughly 69,000 clones, with around 90% found just once. The ends lost 5 bases at V and 0 bases at J; junction bases unmatched: 8. The CDR3 extends over 17 amino acids. Germline CDR1 reads SGHTA; CDR2 reads FQGNSA. This receptor was taken from an adult with an advanced solid tumor such as melanoma, head and neck, liver or kidney cancer. Specimen: CD4+ or CD8+ T cells sorted from blood, collected in a trial of the OX40 agonist ivuxolimab. The rearrangement uses TRBV7-2 and TRBJ2-1, with 9 bases lining up with TRBD2. In DNA, the CDR3 is TGTGCCAGCAGCCCCCCCCGCGGGGGGGTCTCCTACAATGAGCAGTTCTTC. It yields the protein CASSPPRGGVSYNEQFF.